Listed below are T cell receptor beta chains from one sample, sequenced in a study of human T cells and chemical hapten exposure. TCRdb analysed the RACE reads with MiXCR anew, one entry per CDR3 protein. The repertoire includes about 380,000 distinct CDR3 sequences, roughly 4.8% of them detected once, and over 2% sits in the top ten. This material consisted of whole blood, taken in connection with sensitization to the hapten diphenylcyclopropenone (DPC). The receptors stem from a woman aged 45-59 years with alopecia areata. Some clones in this sample may be carry-over from other donors' samples. Each CDR3 is given with its conserved first and last residue. The D gene is left open where the match is weak. Only part of the rows carry a size: once, few, many, or a class if the clone is expanded.

J | D | size | V | CDR3 | DNA
TRBJ1-2 | . | . | TRBV12-3/TRBV12-4 | CASSEHPTSYGYTF | TGTGCCAGCAGTGAACACCCGACTAGCTATGGCTACACCTTC
TRBJ2-2 | . | few | TRBV29-1 | CSSPYGEPLNTGELFF | TGCAGCTCCCCGTACGGGGAGCCTTTGAACACCGGGGAGCTGTTTTTT
TRBJ2-1 | TRBD2 | many | TRBV7-8 | CASSFPDSGRYNEQFF | TGTGCCAGCAGCTTCCCTGATAGCGGGAGGTACAATGAGCAGTTCTTC
TRBJ2-1 | . | once | TRBV20-1 | CSARVQGGLTYEQFF | TGCAGTGCTAGAGTTCAGGGTGGCCTCACCTATGAGCAGTTCTTC
TRBJ1-5 | TRBD1 | many | TRBV6-1 | CASSESGTDFLRPQHF | TGTGCCAGCAGTGAATCTGGGACAGACTTCTTACGGCCCCAGCATTTT
TRBJ2-1 | TRBD2 | few | TRBV19 | CASSIVGGTYNEQFF | TGTGCCAGTAGTATTGTCGGGGGGACCTACAATGAGCAGTTCTTC
TRBJ1-4 | . | . | TRBV27 | CASSLSAIPTNEKLFF | TGTGCCAGCAGTTTATCGGCCATACCAACTAATGAAAAACTGTTTTTT
TRBJ1-3 | . | many | TRBV5-1 | CASSLDAATGNTIYF | TGCGCCAGCAGCTTGGACGCGGCAACTGGAAACACCATATATTTT
TRBJ1-4 | . | many | TRBV15 | CATARGTNEKLFF | TGTGCCACAGCCAGGGGAACTAATGAAAAACTGTTTTTT
TRBJ2-7 | TRBD1 | many | TRBV6-2/TRBV6-3 | CASGQGSPEQYF | TGTGCCAGCGGACAGGGGTCCCCCGAGCAGTACTTC
TRBJ2-7 | . | few | TRBV6-2/TRBV6-3 | CASRKLVLHEQYF | TGTGCCAGCAGGAAACTAGTTCTCCACGAGCAGTACTTC
TRBJ2-5 | . | few | TRBV2 | CASSARDLPLETQYF | TGTGCCAGCAGTGCTCGAGACCTTCCCTTGGAGACCCAGTACTTC
TRBJ1-6 | . | . | TRBV5-6 | CASSATLRESYNSPLHF | TGTGCCAGCAGCGCTACCCTCAGGGAATCCTATAATTCACCCCTCCACTTT
TRBJ2-1 | . | few | TRBV28 | CASTPEGVAAREQFF | TGTGCCAGCACCCCTGAGGGAGTAGCGGCAAGGGAGCAGTTCTTC
TRBJ2-2 | TRBD2 | many | TRBV10-2 | CASGLAETGELFF | TGCGCCAGCGGGCTAGCGGAGACCGGGGAGCTGTTTTTT
TRBJ1-1 | . | many | TRBV18 | CASSTRGDTEAFF | TGTGCCAGCTCAACAAGGGGGGACACTGAAGCTTTCTTT
TRBJ2-5 | . | many | TRBV3-1 | CASSQNPRIEETQYF | TGTGCCAGCAGCCAAAACCCCAGGATTGAAGAGACCCAGTACTTC
TRBJ2-4 | TRBD1 | many | TRBV28 | CASSPSDRVAKNIQYF | TGTGCCAGCAGTCCATCGGACAGGGTGGCCAAAAACATTCAGTACTTC
TRBJ2-1 | . | few | TRBV20-1 | CSGTRGSLEQFF | TGCAGTGGTACGCGGGGTTCCCTTGAGCAGTTCTTC
TRBJ2-7 | . | . | TRBV3-1 | CASSQEGQPEQYF | TGTGCCAGCAGCCAGGAGGGGCAACCCGAGCAGTACTTC
TRBJ2-3 | . | . | TRBV7-9 | CASSLTSGADTQYF | TGTGCCAGCAGCTTGACTAGTGGGGCAGATACGCAGTATTTT
TRBJ2-5 | . | many | TRBV5-1 | CASSGVGRVGEETQYF | TGCGCCAGCTCAGGAGTTGGCAGGGTAGGCGAAGAGACCCAGTACTTC
TRBJ1-6 | . | many | TRBV6-5 | CASSYSIVGTASSPLHF | TGTGCCAGCAGTTACTCGATCGTCGGGACCGCCAGTTCACCCCTCCACTTT
TRBJ2-5 | . | many | TRBV2 | CASSEGRETQYF | TGTGCCAGCAGTGAGGGGAGGGAGACCCAGTACTTC
TRBJ1-2 | . | few | TRBV15 | CATSREGNEGGYTF | TGTGCCACCAGCAGGGAAGGGAACGAGGGTGGCTACACCTTC
TRBJ1-6 | . | . | TRBV28 | CASSHVSYNSPLHF | TGTGCCAGCAGCCACGTATCCTATAATTCACCCCTCCACTTT
TRBJ1-1 | TRBD1 | few | TRBV6-5 | CASSYGQGAYATEAFF | TGTGCCAGCAGTTACGGACAGGGGGCCTATGCCACTGAAGCTTTCTTT
TRBJ2-1 | . | few | TRBV28 | CASSSGALGSNEQFF | TGTGCCAGCAGCTCAGGGGCTCTTGGGAGCAATGAGCAGTTCTTC
TRBJ2-1 | . | many | TRBV5-4 | CASSSRRNEQFF | TGTGCCAGCAGCTCGAGGAGAAATGAGCAGTTCTTC
TRBJ2-3 | TRBD2 | few | TRBV7-2 | CASSLIRGGVTDTQYF | TGTGCCAGCAGCTTAATTCGCGGGGGGGTCACAGATACGCAGTATTTT
TRBJ1-1 | TRBD1 | many | TRBV24-1 | CATSDPTGKGAFF | TGTGCCACCAGTGATCCGACAGGGAAGGGAGCTTTCTTT
TRBJ2-4 | . | . | TRBV6-1 | CASSELPPSWTKNIQYF | TGTGCCAGCAGTGAACTGCCCCCTTCTTGGACCAAAAACATTCAGTACTTC
TRBJ2-7 | . | many | TRBV6-2/TRBV6-3 | CASSQTYEQYF | TGTGCCAGCAGTCAAACCTACGAGCAGTACTTC
TRBJ1-2 | . | many | TRBV5-1 | CASSLKRIEWTF | TGCGCCAGCAGCTTGAAGCGAATCGAATGGACCTTC